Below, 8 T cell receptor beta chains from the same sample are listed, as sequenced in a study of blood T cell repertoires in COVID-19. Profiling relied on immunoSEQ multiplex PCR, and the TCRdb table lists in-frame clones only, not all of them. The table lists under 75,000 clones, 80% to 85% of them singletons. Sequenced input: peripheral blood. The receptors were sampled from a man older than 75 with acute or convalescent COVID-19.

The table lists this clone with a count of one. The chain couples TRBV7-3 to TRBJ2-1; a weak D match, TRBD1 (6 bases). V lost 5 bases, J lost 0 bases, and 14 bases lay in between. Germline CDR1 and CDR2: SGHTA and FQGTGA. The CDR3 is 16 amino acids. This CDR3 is CASSPRPRGSYNEQFF. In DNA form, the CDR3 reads TGTGCCAGCAGCCCTAGGCCCAGGGGCTCCTACAATGAGCAGTTCTTC. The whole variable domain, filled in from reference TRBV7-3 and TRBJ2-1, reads GAGVSQTPSNKVTEKGKYVELRCDPISGHTALYWYRQSLGQGPEFLIYFQGTGAADDSGLPNDRFFAVRPEGSVSTLKIQRTERGDSAVYLCASSPRPRGSYNEQFFGPGTRLTVL.

CDR3 DNA sequence: TGTGCCATCAGTGTAGGACTGGAGGACAATGAGCAGTTCTTC. Amino acid sequence: CAISVGLEDNEQFF. The chain joins TRBV10-3 to TRBJ2-1; D is possibly TRBD2 (5 bases). The V and J ends lost 4 bases and 5 bases respectively, with 12 bases between them. This CDR3 is 14 amino acids long. CDR1 and CDR2 (germline): ENHRY, SYGVKD.

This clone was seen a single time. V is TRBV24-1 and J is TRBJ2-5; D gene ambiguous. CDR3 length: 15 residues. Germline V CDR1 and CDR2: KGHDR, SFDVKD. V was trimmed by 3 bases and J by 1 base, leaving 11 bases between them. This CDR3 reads CATSDPAASQETQYF. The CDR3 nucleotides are TGTGCCACCAGTGATCCGGCGGCCAGCCAAGAGACCCAGTACTTC.

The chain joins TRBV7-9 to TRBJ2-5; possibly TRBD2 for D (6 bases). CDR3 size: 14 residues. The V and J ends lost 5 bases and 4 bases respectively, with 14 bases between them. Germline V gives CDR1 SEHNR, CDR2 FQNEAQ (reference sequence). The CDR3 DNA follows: TGTGCCAGCAGCCCCCGGGGAGGCGGAGAGACCCAGTACTTC. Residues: CASSPRGGGETQYF.

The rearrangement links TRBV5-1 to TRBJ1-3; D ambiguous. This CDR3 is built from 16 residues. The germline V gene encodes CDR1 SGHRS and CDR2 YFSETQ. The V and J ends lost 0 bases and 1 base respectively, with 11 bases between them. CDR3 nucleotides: TGCGCCAGCAGCTTGGTTCAGGCCTCTTCTGGAAACACCATATATTTT. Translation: CASSLVQASSGNTIYF.

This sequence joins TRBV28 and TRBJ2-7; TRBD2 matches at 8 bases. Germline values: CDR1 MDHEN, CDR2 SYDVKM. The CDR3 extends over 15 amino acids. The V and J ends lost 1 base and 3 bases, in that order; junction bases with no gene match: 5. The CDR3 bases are TGTGCCAGCAGTTTATCGGGACTAGAGGGCTACGAGCAGTACTTC. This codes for CASSLSGLEGYEQYF.

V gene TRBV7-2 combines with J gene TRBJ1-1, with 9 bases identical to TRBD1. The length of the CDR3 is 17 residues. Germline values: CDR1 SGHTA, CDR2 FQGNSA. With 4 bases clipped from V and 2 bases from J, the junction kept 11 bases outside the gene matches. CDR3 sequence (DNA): TGTGCCAGCAGCTCCCAAGGGACAGGGATCTCCAACACTGAAGCTTTCTTT. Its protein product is CASSSQGTGISNTEAFF.

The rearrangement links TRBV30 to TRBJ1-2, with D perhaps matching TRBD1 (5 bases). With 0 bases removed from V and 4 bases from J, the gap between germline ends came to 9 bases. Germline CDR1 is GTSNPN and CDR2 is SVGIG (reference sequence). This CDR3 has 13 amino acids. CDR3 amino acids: CAWSVEGSYGYTF. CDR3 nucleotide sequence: TGTGCCTGGAGTGTGGAGGGGTCCTATGGCTACACCTTC.